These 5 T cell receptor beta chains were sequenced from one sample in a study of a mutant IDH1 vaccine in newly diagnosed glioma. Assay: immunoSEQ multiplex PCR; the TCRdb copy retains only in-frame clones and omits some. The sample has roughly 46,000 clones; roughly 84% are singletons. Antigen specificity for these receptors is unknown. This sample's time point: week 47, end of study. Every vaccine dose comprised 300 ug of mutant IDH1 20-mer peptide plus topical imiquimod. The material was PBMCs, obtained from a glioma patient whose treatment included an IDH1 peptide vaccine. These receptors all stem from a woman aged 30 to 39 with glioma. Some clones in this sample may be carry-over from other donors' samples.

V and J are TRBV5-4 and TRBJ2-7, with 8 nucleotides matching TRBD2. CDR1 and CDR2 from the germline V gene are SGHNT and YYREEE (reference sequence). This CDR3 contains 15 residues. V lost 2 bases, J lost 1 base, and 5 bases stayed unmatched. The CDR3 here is CASSFKRERSYEQYF. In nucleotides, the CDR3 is TGTGCCAGCAGCTTTAAGCGGGAGCGGTCCTACGAGCAGTACTTC.

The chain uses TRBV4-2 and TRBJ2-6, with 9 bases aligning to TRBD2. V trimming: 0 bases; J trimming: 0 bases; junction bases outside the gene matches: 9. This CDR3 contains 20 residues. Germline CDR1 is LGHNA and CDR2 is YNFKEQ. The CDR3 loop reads CASSQDFWLAGFSGANVLTF. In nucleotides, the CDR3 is TGTGCCAGCAGCCAAGATTTTTGGCTAGCGGGATTCTCTGGGGCCAACGTCCTGACTTTC.

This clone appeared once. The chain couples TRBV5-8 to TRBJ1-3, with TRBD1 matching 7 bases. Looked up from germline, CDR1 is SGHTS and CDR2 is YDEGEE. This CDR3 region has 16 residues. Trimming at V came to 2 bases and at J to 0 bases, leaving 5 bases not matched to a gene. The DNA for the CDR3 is TGTGCCAGCAGCTTATACAGGGGACTCTCTGGAAACACCATATATTTT. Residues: CASSLYRGLSGNTIYF.

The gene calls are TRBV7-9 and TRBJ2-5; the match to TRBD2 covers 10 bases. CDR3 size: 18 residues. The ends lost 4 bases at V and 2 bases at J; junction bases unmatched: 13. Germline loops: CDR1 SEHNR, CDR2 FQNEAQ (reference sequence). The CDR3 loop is CASSSSGSLSGRQETQYF. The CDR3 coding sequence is TGTGCCAGCAGCTCCAGCGGATCCCTTAGCGGGAGGCAAGAGACCCAGTACTTC.

The DNA for the CDR3 is TGCGCCAGCAGCTTGGCAGGGACCCAATACCGGCAGTACTTC. As protein: CASSLAGTQYRQYF. The chain has TRBV5-1 and TRBJ2-7; D possibly uses TRBD1 or TRBD2 (5 bases each). V lost 0 bases to trimming and J lost 9 bases, with 16 bases between them. The CDR3 consists of 14 residues. The germline gives CDR1 SGHRS, CDR2 YFSETQ.